This is a list of T cell receptor beta chains from one sample in a study of cytomegalovirus exposure and HLA in healthy donors. Using immunoSEQ multiplex PCR, the repertoire was profiled, and TCRdb retains in-frame clones only, with some absent. This sample's clone table lists about 38,000 clones. What was sequenced was PBMCs. The source of these receptors is a man aged 40-49 years in good health and CMV-seropositive. CDR3s include the opening cysteine and the closing phenylalanine or tryptophan. A D gene is named only where the DNA matches it firmly.

cdr3_nt cdr3_aa j_call v_call d_call
TGTGCCAGCAGCTTGTTGGGAGTCCAAGAGACCCAGTACTTC CASSLLGVQETQYF TRBJ2-5 TRBV7-2 -
TGTGCCAGCAGCTTAATGACGGGAAGCTCCTACGAGCAGTACTTC CASSLMTGSSYEQYF TRBJ2-7 TRBV7-2 -
TGCGCCAGCAGCTTAGGGGGAGGGCTTGGGGAGCAGTTCTTC CASSLGGGLGEQFF TRBJ2-1 TRBV5-1 -
TGCGCCAGCAGTCATTTAAGGAGGGGAGAAGCTTTCTTT CASSHLRRGEAFF TRBJ1-1 TRBV23-1 -
TGCGCCAGCAGCCGCAGACAGGGCTATGGCTACACCTTC CASSRRQGYGYTF TRBJ1-2 TRBV4-3 TRBD1
TGTGCCAGCAGCATTCGGACTAGCGGCCTAGGGAATGAGCAGTTCTTC CASSIRTSGLGNEQFF TRBJ2-1 TRBV7-2 TRBD2
TGTGCCTGGCAATCTCAACTAGCGGCCCTCGGAAAGCAGTACTTC CAWQSQLAALGKQYF TRBJ2-7 TRBV30 TRBD2
TGTGCCACGGGGAGCGGAGCTAGCACAGATACGCAGTATTTT CATGSGASTDTQYF TRBJ2-3 TRBV10-3 -
TGTGCCAGCAGCTTAGGGTCCGGGGTTGGCTACGAGCAGTACTTC CASSLGSGVGYEQYF TRBJ2-7 TRBV11-2 -
TGTGCCAGCAGAGCCGAGACAGGGTACAGTGAAGCTTTCTTT CASRAETGYSEAFF TRBJ1-1 TRBV27 TRBD1
TGTGCCAGCAGCGCGACTAGCGGGAGGGAGACCCAGTACTTC CASSATSGRETQYF TRBJ2-5 TRBV9 TRBD2
TGTGCCTGGAGTCGACCTTCGCCGGGACAGGGTGAGAGAAGCTATGGCTACACCTTC CAWSRPSPGQGERSYGYTF TRBJ1-2 TRBV30 TRBD1
TGTGCCAGCTCACCACCGGGACAGGGTTACACCGGGGAGCTGTTTTTT CASSPPGQGYTGELFF TRBJ2-2 TRBV18 TRBD1
TGTGCCAGCAGCTGGCTAGCGGGAAGCCAAGAGACCCAGTACTTC CASSWLAGSQETQYF TRBJ2-5 TRBV7-2 TRBD2
TGTGCCAGCAGTGAAGCCCGCCAGGGATCCTACAATGAGCAGTTCTTC CASSEARQGSYNEQFF TRBJ2-1 TRBV2 -
TGTGCCAGCCAGATGGATGGCAGGGGGAACGAGCAGTACTTC CASQMDGRGNEQYF TRBJ2-7 TRBV2 TRBD1
TGTGCCAGCAGTCCCCGGGACAGGGGCGAGCAGTACTTC CASSPRDRGEQYF TRBJ2-7 TRBV6-5 TRBD1
TGTGCCTGGAGTGTCTCTAGCAGCCACGAGCAGTACTTC CAWSVSSSHEQYF TRBJ2-7 TRBV30 -
TGTGCCAGCAGCTTAGGACAGGGCTTAGGGGCCAACGTCCTGACTTTC CASSLGQGLGANVLTF TRBJ2-6 TRBV11-3 TRBD1
TGTGCCAGCAGCACTCAGGGCCGTTCCTCTGGAAACACCATATATTTT CASSTQGRSSGNTIYF TRBJ1-3 TRBV9 -
TGCGCCAGCAGCCCTGGACAGGGATACAATGAGCAGTTCTTC CASSPGQGYNEQFF TRBJ2-1 TRBV5-1 TRBD1
TGTGCCAGCAGCGGTTTAGCAAGACAGGGGAAAGGCTACACCTTC CASSGLARQGKGYTF TRBJ1-2 TRBV7-2 TRBD1
TGTGCCAGCAGCTTTGGGGGGATGAACACTGAAGCTTTCTTT CASSFGGMNTEAFF TRBJ1-1 TRBV5-6 -
TGTGCCAGCAGCTTAACCCAGCGGGAGAGAACAGATACGCAGTATTTT CASSLTQRERTDTQYF TRBJ2-3 TRBV11-2 TRBD2
TGTGCCACCAGCGGTGCGGAACTCTACCAAGAGACCCAGTACTTC CATSGAELYQETQYF TRBJ2-5 TRBV15 -